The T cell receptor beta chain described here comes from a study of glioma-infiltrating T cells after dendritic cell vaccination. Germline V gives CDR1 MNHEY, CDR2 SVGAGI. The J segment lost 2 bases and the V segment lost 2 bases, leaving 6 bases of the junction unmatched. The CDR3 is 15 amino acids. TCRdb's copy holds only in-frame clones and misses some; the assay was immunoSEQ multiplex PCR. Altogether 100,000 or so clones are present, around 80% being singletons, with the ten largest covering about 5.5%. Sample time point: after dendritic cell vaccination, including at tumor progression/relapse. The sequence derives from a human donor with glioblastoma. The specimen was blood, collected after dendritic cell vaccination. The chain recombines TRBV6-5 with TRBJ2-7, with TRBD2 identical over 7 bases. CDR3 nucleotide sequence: TGTGCCAGCAGTTACCACGTGGGGGGGGCCTACGAGCAGTACTTC. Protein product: CASSYHVGGAYEQYF.